These T cell receptor beta chains were read from a single sample in a study of T cell repertoires in cytomegalovirus infection. In TCRdb, the reads were re-called with MiXCR into one record per CDR3 protein. The table has 200,000 to 300,000 distinct CDR3 sequences, about 7% seen once. Sample: PBMCs. All receptors derive from a human donor in good health (CMV status not recorded). Some clones in this sample may be carry-over from other donors' samples. The CDR3 runs from the conserved cysteine through the conserved F or W. The D gene is left open where the match is weak. Not all rows give a size; the values are once, few, many and, for expanded clones, a class.

j_call	v_call	clone_size	d_call	cdr3_nt	cdr3_aa
TRBJ2-3	TRBV7-2	many	TRBD2	TGTGCCAGCAGCTTAGATAGCGGGGGGGCCGAGTATACGCAGTATTTT	CASSLDSGGAEYTQYF
TRBJ1-1	TRBV7-9	many	TRBD1	TGTGCCAGCAGCTTGGGGGTAGGACAGGCGAACACTGAAGCTTTCTTT	CASSLGVGQANTEAFF
TRBJ1-1	TRBV7-2	many	-	TGTGCCAGCAGTATAGGCGGGAAGGACACTGAAGCTTTCTTT	CASSIGGKDTEAFF
TRBJ2-5	TRBV12-3/TRBV12-4	many	-	TGTGCCAGCAGTTTAGTCGGGAGTGCCCCCCAAGAGACCCAGTACTTC	CASSLVGSAPQETQYF
TRBJ1-2	TRBV29-1	-	TRBD1	TGCAGCGCCAACAGGGGGCGCGGCTATGGCTACACCTTC	CSANRGRGYGYTF
TRBJ1-1	TRBV6-2/TRBV6-3	many	-	TGTGCCAGCAGACACCTGGGACCGACGAACACTGAAGCTTTCTTT	CASRHLGPTNTEAFF
TRBJ1-1	TRBV5-5	many	TRBD1	TGTGCCAGCAGCTCAAGGGGACAGGGGGCCACTGAAGCTTTCTTT	CASSSRGQGATEAFF
TRBJ1-6	TRBV10-3	few	-	TGTGCCATCAGTGAGTCGAGGCCAGGGGATTCACCCCTCCACTTT	CAISESRPGDSPLHF
TRBJ1-3	TRBV7-2	many	-	TGTGCCAGCAGCTTACCTCCTGGGCCATACTCTGGAAACACCATATATTTT	CASSLPPGPYSGNTIYF
TRBJ2-1	TRBV20-1	many	TRBD2	TGCAGTGCTAGAGATAATTGGGCTAGCGGGGATACAGACAATGAGCAGTTCTTC	CSARDNWASGDTDNEQFF
TRBJ1-1	TRBV18	many	-	TGTGCCAGCTCATTCGGGACGGTGAACACTGAAGCTTTCTTT	CASSFGTVNTEAFF
TRBJ2-5	TRBV7-2	many	-	TGTGCCAGCAGCTTAGGCGTCAGGGAAGAGACCCAGTACTTC	CASSLGVREETQYF
TRBJ2-1	TRBV7-2	many	TRBD2	TGTGCCAGCAGCTGGGAGGGGATTTGGAATGAGCAGTTCTTC	CASSWEGIWNEQFF
TRBJ2-4	TRBV7-8	many	-	TGTGCCAGCAGCTTGAGCGTCGAGAACATTCAGTACTTC	CASSLSVENIQYF
TRBJ2-5	TRBV6-2/TRBV6-3	many	-	TGTGCCAGCAGTTACTCGGTCCTACGGAGGTACTTC	CASSYSVLRRYF
TRBJ2-1	TRBV29-1	many	TRBD1	TGCAGCCTTTGGGACAGGGGCGATGAGCAGTTCTTC	CSLWDRGDEQFF
TRBJ1-1	TRBV20-1	many	-	TGCAGTGCCTTGTCAGGGTCTACTGAAGCTTTCTTT	CSALSGSTEAFF
TRBJ1-1	TRBV2	many	TRBD1	TGTGCCAGCAGTCTCGGGACAGTCACTGAAGCTTTCTTT	CASSLGTVTEAFF
TRBJ1-1	TRBV14	many	-	TGTGCCAGCAGCCTCTGGACAGTGGGGAACACTGAAGCTTTCTTT	CASSLWTVGNTEAFF
TRBJ1-2	TRBV12-3/TRBV12-4	few	-	TGTGCCAGCAGTTTAGGGGACGGCAGGGCGATTAATGGCTACACCTTC	CASSLGDGRAINGYTF
TRBJ1-1	TRBV29-1	-	-	TGCAGCGTTGAAGAGGGGGGGGTTGACACTGAAGCTTTCTTT	CSVEEGGVDTEAFF
TRBJ1-2	TRBV10-3	few	-	TGTGCCATCAGTGAGAGCCGACCCGGGTGGGGCTACACCTTC	CAISESRPGWGYTF
TRBJ1-6	TRBV19	-	-	TGTGCCAGTAGATCCGACACGGGGGTTTCACCCCTCCACTTT	CASRSDTGVSPLHF
TRBJ1-4	TRBV20-1	many	TRBD1	TGCAGTGCTAGAGCAGGGGGCGAATCTGAAAAACTGTTTTTT	CSARAGGESEKLFF
TRBJ2-3	TRBV4-1	few	-	TGCGCCAGCAGCCAAGCCGGAGACAGAAGGGCAGATACGCAGTATTTT	CASSQAGDRRADTQYF
TRBJ2-5	TRBV4-1	many	-	TGCGCCAGCAGCCAAGCAAACCAAGGGTCGGAGGAGACCCAGTACTTC	CASSQANQGSEETQYF
TRBJ1-5	TRBV28	-	TRBD1	TGTGCCAGCTCGGGACAGCTAATCAATCAGCCCCAGCATTTT	CASSGQLINQPQHF
TRBJ2-6	TRBV19	many	TRBD1	TGTGCCAGTGGACAGGACCCCTCTGGGGCCAACGTCCTGACTTTC	CASGQDPSGANVLTF
TRBJ2-2	TRBV20-1	many	TRBD2	TGCAGTGTGGTTCGCGGGGGGTCGAACACCGGGGAGCTGTTTTTT	CSVVRGGSNTGELFF
TRBJ2-1	TRBV20-1	many	TRBD2	TGCAGTGCTCCGACTAGCGGGGGTAAAAATGAACAGTTCTTC	CSAPTSGGKNEQFF
TRBJ2-6	TRBV5-4	many	-	TGTGCCAGCAGCTTCTCAGGAACCGGGGCCAACGTCCTGACTTTC	CASSFSGTGANVLTF
TRBJ2-7	TRBV19	many	TRBD2	TGTGAGCGGCCGACTAGCGGGGGGTCCTACGAGCAGTACTTC	CERPTSGGSYEQYF
TRBJ1-5	TRBV30	many	TRBD1	TGTGCCTGGAATCCCCGACAGGGTAATCAGCCCCAGCATTTT	CAWNPRQGNQPQHF
TRBJ2-1	TRBV6-2/TRBV6-3	many	-	TGTGCCAGTGGGACCTCCTACAATGAGCAGTTCTTC	CASGTSYNEQFF
TRBJ2-7	TRBV20-1	many	TRBD2	TGCAGTGCTAGGCCCTTCACTAGCGGGGATTCCTACGAGCAGTACTTC	CSARPFTSGDSYEQYF
TRBJ1-5	TRBV18	-	-	TGTGCCAGCTCTCAAACGGGGGCAAGCAATCAGCCCCAGCATTTT	CASSQTGASNQPQHF